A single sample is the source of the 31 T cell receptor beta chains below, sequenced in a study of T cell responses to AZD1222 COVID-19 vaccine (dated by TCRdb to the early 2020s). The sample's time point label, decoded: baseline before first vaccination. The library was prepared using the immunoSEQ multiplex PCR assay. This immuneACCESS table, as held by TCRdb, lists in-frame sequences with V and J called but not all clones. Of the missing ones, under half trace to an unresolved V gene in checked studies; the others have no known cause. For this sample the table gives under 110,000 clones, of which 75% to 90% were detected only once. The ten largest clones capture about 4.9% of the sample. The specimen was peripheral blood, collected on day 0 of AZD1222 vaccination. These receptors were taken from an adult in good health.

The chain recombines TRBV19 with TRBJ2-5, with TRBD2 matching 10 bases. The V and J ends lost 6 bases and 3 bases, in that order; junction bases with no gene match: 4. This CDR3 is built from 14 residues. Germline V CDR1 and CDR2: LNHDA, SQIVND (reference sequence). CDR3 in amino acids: CASRPGLAKETQYF. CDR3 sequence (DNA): TGTGCCAGTAGGCCGGGACTAGCGAAAGAGACCCAGTACTTC.

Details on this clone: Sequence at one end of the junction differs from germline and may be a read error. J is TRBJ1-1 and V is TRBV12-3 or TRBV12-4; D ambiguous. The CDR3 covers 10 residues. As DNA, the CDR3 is TGTGCCAGCAGTCTCGGGGTGGATCTCTTT. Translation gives CASSLGVDLF.

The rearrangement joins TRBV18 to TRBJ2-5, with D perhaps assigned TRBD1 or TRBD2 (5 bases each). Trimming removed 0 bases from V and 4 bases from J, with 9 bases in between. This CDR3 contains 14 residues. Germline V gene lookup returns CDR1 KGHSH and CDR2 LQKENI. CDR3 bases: TGTGCCAGCTCACCACCTTCGGGACGAGAGACCCAGTACTTC. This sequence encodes CASSPPSGRETQYF.

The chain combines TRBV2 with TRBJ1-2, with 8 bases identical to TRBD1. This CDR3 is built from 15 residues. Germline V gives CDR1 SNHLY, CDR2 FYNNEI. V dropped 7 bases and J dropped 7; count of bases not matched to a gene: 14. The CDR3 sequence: CASTERQGPIFGYTF. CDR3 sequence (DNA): TGTGCCAGCACCGAAAGACAGGGGCCTATATTTGGCTACACCTTC.

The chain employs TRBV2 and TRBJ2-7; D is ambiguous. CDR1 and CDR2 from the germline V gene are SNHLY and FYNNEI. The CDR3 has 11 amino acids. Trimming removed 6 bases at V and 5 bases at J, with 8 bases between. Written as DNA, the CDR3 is TGTGCCAGCAGCCTAGGCCACGAGCAGTACTTC. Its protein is CASSLGHEQYF.

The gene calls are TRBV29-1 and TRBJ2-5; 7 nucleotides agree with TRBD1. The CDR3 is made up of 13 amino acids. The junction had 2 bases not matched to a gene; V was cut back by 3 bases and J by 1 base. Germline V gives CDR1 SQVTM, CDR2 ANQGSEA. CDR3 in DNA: TGCAGCGTTGAGACAGGGACCCAAGAGACCCAGTACTTC. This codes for CSVETGTQETQYF.

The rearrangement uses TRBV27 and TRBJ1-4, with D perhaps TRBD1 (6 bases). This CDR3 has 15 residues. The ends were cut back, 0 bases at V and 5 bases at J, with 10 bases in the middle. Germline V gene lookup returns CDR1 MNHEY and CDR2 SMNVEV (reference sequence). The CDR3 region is CASSLSGGPNEKLFF. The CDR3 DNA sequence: TGTGCCAGCAGTTTATCGGGGGGGCCGAATGAAAAACTGTTTTTT. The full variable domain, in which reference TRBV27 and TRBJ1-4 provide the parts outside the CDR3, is EAQVTQNPRYLITVTGKKLTVTCSQNMNHEYMSWYRQDPGLGLRQIYYSMNVEVTDKGDVPEGYKVSRKEKRNFPLILESPSPNQTSLYFCASSLSGGPNEKLFFGSGTQLSVL.

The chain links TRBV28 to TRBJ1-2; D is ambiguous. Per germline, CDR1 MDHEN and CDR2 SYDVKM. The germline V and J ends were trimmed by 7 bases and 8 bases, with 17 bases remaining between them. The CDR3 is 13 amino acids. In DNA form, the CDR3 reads TGTGCCAGCAACGGCTTGGTGCTCGGCGGCTACACCTTC. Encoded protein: CASNGLVLGGYTF.

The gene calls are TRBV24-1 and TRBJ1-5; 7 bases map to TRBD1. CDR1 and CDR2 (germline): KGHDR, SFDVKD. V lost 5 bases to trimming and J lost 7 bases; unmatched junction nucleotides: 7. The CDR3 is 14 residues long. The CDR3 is CATSAQGRNQPQHF. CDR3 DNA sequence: TGTGCCACCAGTGCACAGGGGCGGAACCAGCCCCAGCATTTT.

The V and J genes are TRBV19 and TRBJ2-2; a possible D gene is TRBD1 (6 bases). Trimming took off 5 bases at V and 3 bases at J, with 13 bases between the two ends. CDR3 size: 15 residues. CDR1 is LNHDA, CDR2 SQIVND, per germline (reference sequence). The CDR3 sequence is CASSDGTRYTGELFF. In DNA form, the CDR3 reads TGTGCCAGTAGTGACGGGACACGTTACACCGGGGAGCTGTTTTTT.

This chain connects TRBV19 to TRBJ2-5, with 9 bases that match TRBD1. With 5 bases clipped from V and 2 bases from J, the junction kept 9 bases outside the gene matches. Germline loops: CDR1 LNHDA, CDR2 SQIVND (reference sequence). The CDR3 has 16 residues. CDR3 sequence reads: CASSALDRGNQETQYF. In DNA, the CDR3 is TGTGCCAGTAGTGCCTTGGACAGGGGAAATCAAGAGACCCAGTACTTC.

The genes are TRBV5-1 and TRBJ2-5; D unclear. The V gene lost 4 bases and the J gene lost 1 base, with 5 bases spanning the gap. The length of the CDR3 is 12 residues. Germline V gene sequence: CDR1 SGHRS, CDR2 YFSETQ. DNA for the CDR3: TGCGCCAGCAGCGCCACCCAAGAGACCCAGTACTTC. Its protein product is CASSATQETQYF.

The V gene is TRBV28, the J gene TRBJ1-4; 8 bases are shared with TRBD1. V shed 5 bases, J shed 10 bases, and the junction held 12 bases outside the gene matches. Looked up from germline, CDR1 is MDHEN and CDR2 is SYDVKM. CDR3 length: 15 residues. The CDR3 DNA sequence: TGTGCCAGCAGTCCTCGGACAGGGAAATTCGGAAAACTGTTTTTT. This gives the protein CASSPRTGKFGKLFF. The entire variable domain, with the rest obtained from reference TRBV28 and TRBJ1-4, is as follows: DVKVTQSSRYLVKRTGEKVFLECVQDMDHENMFWYRQDPGLGLRLIYFSYDVKMKEKGDIPEGYSVSREKKERFSLILESASTNQTSMYLCASSPRTGKFGKLFFGSGTQLSVL.

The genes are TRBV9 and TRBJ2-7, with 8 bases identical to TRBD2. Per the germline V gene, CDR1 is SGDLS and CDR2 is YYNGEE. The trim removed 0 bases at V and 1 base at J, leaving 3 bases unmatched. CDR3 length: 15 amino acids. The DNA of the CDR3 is TGTGCCAGCAGCGTAGGTACTAGCGGATCCTACGAGCAGTACTTC. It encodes CASSVGTSGSYEQYF.

The CDR3 is CASSNRTGTGIQYF. CDR3 DNA: TGTGCCAGCAGCAACCGGACAGGGACTGGCATTCAGTACTTC. The chain carries TRBV4-2 and TRBJ2-4; the match to TRBD1 covers 8 bases. Germline CDR1 and CDR2: LGHNA and YNFKEQ. After removal of 5 bases from V and 9 bases from J, the junction contained 9 bases not matched to a gene. This CDR3 is 14 amino acids long.

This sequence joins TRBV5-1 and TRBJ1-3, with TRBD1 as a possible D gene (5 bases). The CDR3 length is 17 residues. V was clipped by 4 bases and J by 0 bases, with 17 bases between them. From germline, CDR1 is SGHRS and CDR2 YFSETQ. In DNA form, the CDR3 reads TGCGCCAGCAGCCCAGGGTTCCGGAGCCTCTCTGGAAACACCATATATTTT. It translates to CASSPGFRSLSGNTIYF.

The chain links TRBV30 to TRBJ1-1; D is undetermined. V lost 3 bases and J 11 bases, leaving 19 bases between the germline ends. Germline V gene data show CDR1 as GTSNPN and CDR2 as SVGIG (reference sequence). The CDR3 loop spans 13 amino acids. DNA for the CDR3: TGTGCCTGGAGGGTCGCGGGCTCCGCGGGGGCTTTCTTT. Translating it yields CAWRVAGSAGAFF. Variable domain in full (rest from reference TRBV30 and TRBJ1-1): SQTIHQWPATLVQPVGSPLSLECTVEGTSNPNLYWYRQAAGRGLQLLFYSVGIGQISSEVPQNLSASRPQDRQFILSSKKLLLSDSGFYLCAWRVAGSAGAFFGQGTRLTVV.

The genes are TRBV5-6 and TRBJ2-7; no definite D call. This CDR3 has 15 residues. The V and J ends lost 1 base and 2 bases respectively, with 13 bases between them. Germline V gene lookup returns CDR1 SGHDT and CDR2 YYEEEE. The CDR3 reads CASSLFTLRPYEQYF. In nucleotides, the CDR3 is TGTGCCAGCAGCTTGTTCACGCTTCGACCCTACGAGCAGTACTTC. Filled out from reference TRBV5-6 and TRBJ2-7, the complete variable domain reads DAGVTQSPTHLIKTRGQQVTLRCSPKSGHDTVSWYQQALGQGPQFIFQYYEEEERQRGNFPDRFSGHQFPNYSSELNVNALLLGDSALYLCASSLFTLRPYEQYFGPGTRLTVT.

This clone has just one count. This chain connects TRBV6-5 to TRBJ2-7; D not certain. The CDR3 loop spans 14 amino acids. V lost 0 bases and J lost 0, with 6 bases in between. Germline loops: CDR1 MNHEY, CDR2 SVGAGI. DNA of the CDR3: TGTGCCAGCAGTTACTCGGCAGGCTCCTACGAGCAGTACTTC. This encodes CASSYSAGSYEQYF.

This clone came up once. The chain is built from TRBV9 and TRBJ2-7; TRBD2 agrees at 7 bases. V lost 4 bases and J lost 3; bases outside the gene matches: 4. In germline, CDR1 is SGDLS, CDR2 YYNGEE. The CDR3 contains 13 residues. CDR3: CASSLSGHYEQYF. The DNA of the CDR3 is TGTGCCAGCAGCCTTAGCGGGCACTACGAGCAGTACTTC.

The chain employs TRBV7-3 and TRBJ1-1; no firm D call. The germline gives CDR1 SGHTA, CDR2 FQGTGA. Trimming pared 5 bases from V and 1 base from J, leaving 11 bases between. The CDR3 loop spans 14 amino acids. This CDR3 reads CASSRSVSNTEAFF. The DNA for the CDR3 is TGTGCCAGCAGCCGCAGTGTTTCGAACACTGAAGCTTTCTTT.

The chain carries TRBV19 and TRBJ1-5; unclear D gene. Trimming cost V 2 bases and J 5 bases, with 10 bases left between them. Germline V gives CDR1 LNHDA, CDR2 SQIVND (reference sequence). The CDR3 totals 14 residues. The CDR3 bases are TGTGCCAGTAGTATACCCGGCACTTATCAGCCCCAGCATTTT. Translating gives CASSIPGTYQPQHF.

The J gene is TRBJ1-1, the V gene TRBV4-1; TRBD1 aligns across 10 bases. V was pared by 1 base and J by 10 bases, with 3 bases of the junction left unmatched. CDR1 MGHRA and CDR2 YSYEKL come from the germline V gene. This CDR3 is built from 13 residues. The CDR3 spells CASSQGGDRGAFF. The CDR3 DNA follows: TGCGCCAGCAGCCAAGGAGGGGACAGGGGAGCTTTCTTT.

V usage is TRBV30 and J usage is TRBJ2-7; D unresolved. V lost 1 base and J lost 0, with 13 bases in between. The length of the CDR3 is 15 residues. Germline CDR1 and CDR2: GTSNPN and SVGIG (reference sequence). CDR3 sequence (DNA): TGTGCCTGGAGTGCTTTGACACGGAGCTCCTACGAGCAGTACTTC. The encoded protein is CAWSALTRSSYEQYF.

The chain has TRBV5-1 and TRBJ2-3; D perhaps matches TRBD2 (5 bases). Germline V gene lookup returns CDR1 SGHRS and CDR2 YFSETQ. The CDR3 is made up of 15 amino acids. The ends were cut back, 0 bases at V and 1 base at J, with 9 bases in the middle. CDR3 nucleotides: TGCGCCAGCAGCTTGGTAGGTAGCGGCACAGATACGCAGTATTTT. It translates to CASSLVGSGTDTQYF. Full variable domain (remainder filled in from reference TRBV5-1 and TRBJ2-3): KAGVTQTPRYLIKTRGQQVTLSCSPISGHRSVSWYQQTPGQGLQFLFEYFSETQRNKGNFPGRFSGRQFSNSRSEMNVSTLELGDSALYLCASSLVGSGTDTQYFGPGTRLTVL.

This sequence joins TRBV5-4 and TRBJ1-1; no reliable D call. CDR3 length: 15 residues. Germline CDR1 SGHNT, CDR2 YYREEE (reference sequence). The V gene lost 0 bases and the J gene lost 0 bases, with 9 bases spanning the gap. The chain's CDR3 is CASSLGKKLNTEAFF. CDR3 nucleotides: TGTGCCAGCAGCTTGGGCAAGAAATTGAACACTGAAGCTTTCTTT.

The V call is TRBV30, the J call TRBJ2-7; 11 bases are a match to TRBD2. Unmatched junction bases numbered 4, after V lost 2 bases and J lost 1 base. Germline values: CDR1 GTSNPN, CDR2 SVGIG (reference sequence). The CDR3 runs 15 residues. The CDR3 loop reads CAWSSGLAASYEQYF. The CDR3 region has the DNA TGTGCCTGGAGTTCGGGACTAGCGGCATCCTACGAGCAGTACTTC.

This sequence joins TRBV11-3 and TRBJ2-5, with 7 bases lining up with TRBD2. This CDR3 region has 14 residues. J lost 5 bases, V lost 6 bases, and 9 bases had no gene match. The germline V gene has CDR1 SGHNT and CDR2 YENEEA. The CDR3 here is CASSSGTTGETQYF. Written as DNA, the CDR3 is TGTGCCAGCAGTTCCGGGACTACGGGGGAGACCCAGTACTTC.

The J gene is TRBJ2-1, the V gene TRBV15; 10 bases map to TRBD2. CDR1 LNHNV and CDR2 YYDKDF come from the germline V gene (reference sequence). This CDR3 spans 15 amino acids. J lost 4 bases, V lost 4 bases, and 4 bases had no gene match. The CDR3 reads CATSKASGSYNEQFF. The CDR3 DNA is TGTGCCACCAGCAAAGCTAGCGGGAGTTACAATGAGCAGTTCTTC.

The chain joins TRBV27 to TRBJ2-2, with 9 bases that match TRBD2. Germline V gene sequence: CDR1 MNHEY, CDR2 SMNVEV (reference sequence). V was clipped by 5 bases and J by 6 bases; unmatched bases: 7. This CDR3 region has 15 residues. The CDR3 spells CASSPMRTSAGELFF. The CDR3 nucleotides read TGTGCCAGCAGTCCTATGAGGACTAGCGCCGGGGAGCTGTTTTTT.

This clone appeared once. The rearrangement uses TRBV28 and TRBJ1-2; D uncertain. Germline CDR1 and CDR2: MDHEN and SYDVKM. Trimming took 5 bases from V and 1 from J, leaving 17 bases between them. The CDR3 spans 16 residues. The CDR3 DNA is TGTGCCAGCAGTCCGCCCGGTGTGGCGGGTAACTATGGCTACACCTTC. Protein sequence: CASSPPGVAGNYGYTF.